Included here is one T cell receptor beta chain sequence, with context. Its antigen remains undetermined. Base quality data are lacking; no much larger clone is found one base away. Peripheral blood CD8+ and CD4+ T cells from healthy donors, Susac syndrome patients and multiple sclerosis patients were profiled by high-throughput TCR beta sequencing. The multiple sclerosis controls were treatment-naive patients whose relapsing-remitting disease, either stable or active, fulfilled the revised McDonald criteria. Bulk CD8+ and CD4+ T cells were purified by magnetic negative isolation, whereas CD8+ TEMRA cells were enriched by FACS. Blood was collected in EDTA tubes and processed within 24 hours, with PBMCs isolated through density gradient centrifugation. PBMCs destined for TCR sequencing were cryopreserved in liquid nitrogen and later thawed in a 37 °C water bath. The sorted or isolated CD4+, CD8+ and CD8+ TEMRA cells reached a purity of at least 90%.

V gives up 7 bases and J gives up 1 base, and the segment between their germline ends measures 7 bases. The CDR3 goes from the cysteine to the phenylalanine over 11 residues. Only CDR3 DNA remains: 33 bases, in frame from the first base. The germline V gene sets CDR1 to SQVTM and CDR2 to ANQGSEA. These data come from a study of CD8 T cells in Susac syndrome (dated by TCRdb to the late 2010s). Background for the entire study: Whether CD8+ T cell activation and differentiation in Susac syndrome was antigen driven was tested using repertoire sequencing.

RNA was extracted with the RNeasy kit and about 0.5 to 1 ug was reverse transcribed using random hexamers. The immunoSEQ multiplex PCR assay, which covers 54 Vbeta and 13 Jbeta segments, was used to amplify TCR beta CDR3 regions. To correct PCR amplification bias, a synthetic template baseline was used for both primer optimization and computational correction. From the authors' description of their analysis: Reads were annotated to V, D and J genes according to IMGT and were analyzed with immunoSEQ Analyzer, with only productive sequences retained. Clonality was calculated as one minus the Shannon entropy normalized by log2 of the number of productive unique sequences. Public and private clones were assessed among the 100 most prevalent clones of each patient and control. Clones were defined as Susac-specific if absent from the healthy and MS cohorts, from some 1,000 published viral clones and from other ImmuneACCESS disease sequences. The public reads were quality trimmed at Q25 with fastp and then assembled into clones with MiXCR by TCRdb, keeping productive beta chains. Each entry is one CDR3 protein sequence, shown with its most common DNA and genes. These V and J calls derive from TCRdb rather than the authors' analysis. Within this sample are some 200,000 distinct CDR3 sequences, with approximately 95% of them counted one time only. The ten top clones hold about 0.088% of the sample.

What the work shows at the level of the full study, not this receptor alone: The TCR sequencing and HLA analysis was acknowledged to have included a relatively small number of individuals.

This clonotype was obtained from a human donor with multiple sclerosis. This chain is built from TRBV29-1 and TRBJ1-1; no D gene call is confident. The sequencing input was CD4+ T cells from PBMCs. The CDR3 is CSGGTNTEAFF. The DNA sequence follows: TGCAGCGGTGGTACGAACACTGAAGCTTTCTTT.